These 16 T cell receptor beta chains came from one sample sequenced in a study of cytotoxic CD8 clonotypes in ibrutinib-treated CLL. The data were produced by immunoSEQ multiplex PCR, yet TCRdb's version contains in-frame clones alone and is incomplete. The data show about 97,000 clones, about 72% seen once. This sample comprised PBMCs, obtained after 12 months of ibrutinib treatment. The receptors derive from a human donor with chronic lymphocytic leukemia.

There are a few counts of this clone. This chain links TRBV5-6 with TRBJ1-1; D is unclear. V was cut by 1 base and J by 2 bases, with 9 bases left in between. The CDR3 contains 14 residues. The germline gives CDR1 SGHDT, CDR2 YYEEEE. The CDR3 coding sequence is TGTGCCAGCAGCTTGTGGGGTTCCAACACTGAAGCTTTCTTT. It yields the protein CASSLWGSNTEAFF.

This chain joins TRBV7-9 and TRBJ2-5, with 8 bases fitting TRBD1. Unmatched junction bases numbered 3, after V lost 5 bases and J lost 4 bases. Germline CDR1 SEHNR, CDR2 FQNEAQ (reference sequence). This CDR3 region has 13 residues. This CDR3 reads CASSQGQGETQYF. DNA of the CDR3: TGTGCCAGCAGCCAAGGACAGGGAGAGACCCAGTACTTC.

This clone was recorded at least ten times. The chain employs TRBV7-8 and TRBJ1-2, with a tentative D call TRBD1 (6 bases). Trimming took off 6 bases at V and 2 bases at J, with 13 bases between the two ends. The CDR3 totals 14 residues. Germline values: CDR1 SGHVS, CDR2 FQNEAQ. This CDR3 is CASSKGDGNYGYTF. CDR3 nucleotides: TGTGCCAGCAGTAAGGGGGACGGAAACTATGGCTACACCTTC.

V gene TRBV30 combines with J gene TRBJ2-6; no reliable D call. The CDR3 loop spans 14 amino acids. Trimming took off 0 bases at V and 3 bases at J, with 6 bases between the two ends. Germline CDR1 and CDR2: GTSNPN and SVGIG (reference sequence). Here the CDR3 DNA reads TGTGCCTGGAGTGTTGGGTTTGGGGCCAACGTCCTGACTTTC. Translation: CAWSVGFGANVLTF. The full variable domain, completed using reference TRBV30 and TRBJ2-6, is SQTIHQWPATLVQPVGSPLSLECTVEGTSNPNLYWYRQAAGRGLQLLFYSVGIGQISSEVPQNLSASRPQDRQFILSSKKLLLSDSGFYLCAWSVGFGANVLTFGAGSRLTVL.

The genes are TRBV4-2 and TRBJ2-5; 9 positions match TRBD1. Germline-derived CDR1 and CDR2 are LGHNA and YNFKEQ. The CDR3 is 15 residues long. Trimming took 6 bases from V and 2 from J; bases not matched to a gene: 7. CDR3 DNA sequence: TGTGCCAGCAGTTTATACAGGGGGCGTCAAGAGACCCAGTACTTC. It specifies CASSLYRGRQETQYF.

The gene calls are TRBV28 and TRBJ2-1; D not certain. Germline lookup yields CDR1 MDHEN and CDR2 SYDVKM. This CDR3 spans 11 amino acids. Trimming took off 5 bases at V and 4 bases at J, with 3 bases between the two ends. The CDR3 DNA follows: TGTGCCAGCAGTCCTTACAATGAGCAGTTCTTC. This translates into CASSPYNEQFF.

J is TRBJ1-3 and V is TRBV7-2; D call uncertain. CDR1 and CDR2 from the germline V gene are SGHTA and FQGNSA. With 2 bases removed from V and 0 bases from J, the gap between germline ends came to 8 bases. The CDR3 consists of 15 residues. CDR3 in DNA: TGTGCCAGCAGCTTAACATTATTCTCTGGAAACACCATATATTTT. Protein: CASSLTLFSGNTIYF.

The rearrangement links TRBV23-1 to TRBJ1-1; a weak D match, TRBD1 (5 bases). TRBV23-1 carries the ORF label, with uncertain function. The CDR3 loop spans 14 amino acids. Trimming took 6 bases from V and 6 from J, leaving 17 bases between them. CDR3 DNA: TGCGCCAGCAGCCTCCCCCAGGGTATACCTGAAGCTTTCTTT. Protein: CASSLPQGIPEAFF.

The chain uses TRBV6-6 and TRBJ2-5; D ambiguous. The V end lost 6 bases, the J end lost 4 bases, and 9 bases lay between the germline ends. The V gene's germline CDR1 is MNHNY and CDR2 SVGAGI (reference sequence). The CDR3 consists of 12 residues. Here the CDR3 DNA reads TGTGCCAGCAGCCCCGTGCGAGAGACCCAGTACTTC. Its translation is CASSPVRETQYF.

The V gene is TRBV9, the J gene TRBJ1-1, with D possibly being TRBD1 (5 bases). V was cut by 2 bases and J by 1 base, with 18 bases left in between. Germline CDR1 SGDLS, CDR2 YYNGEE. The CDR3 runs to 17 residues. The CDR3 is CASSVALRAGGNTEAFF. The CDR3 DNA reads as TGTGCCAGCAGCGTTGCGTTAAGAGCGGGGGGGAACACTGAAGCTTTCTTT.

V and J are TRBV6-5 and TRBJ1-1, with 8 bases fitting TRBD1. J was trimmed by 5 bases and V by 4 bases; bases with no gene match: 12. The length of the CDR3 is 16 residues. Germline CDR1 MNHEY, CDR2 SVGAGI. This CDR3 is CASSSRPQGARTEAFF. As DNA, the CDR3 is TGTGCCAGCAGTTCTCGTCCGCAGGGGGCGAGGACTGAAGCTTTCTTT.

The chain uses TRBV7-2 and TRBJ1-1; D unresolved. CDR1 and CDR2 (germline): SGHTA, FQGNSA. Deletions cut 5 bases from V and 7 bases from J, with 11 bases between. This CDR3 contains 12 residues. CDR3 bases: TGTGCCAGCAGCCGAGCAGTACGTGAAGCTTTCTTT. This codes for CASSRAVREAFF.

The gene calls are TRBV25-1 and TRBJ1-1, with a possible D match to TRBD1 (5 bases). CDR3 length equals 15 residues. In germline, CDR1 is MGHDK, CDR2 SYGVNS. Between the trimmed V and J ends, which lost 1 base and 0 bases, there was a span of 9 bases. The DNA for the CDR3 is TGTGCCAGCAGTGAATCAGGGAGCCTGAACACTGAAGCTTTCTTT. Translated, it gives CASSESGSLNTEAFF.

The chain links TRBV28 to TRBJ1-6; D is unclear. The CDR3 spans 15 residues. Trimming took off 5 bases at V and 2 bases at J, with 10 bases between the two ends. CDR1 MDHEN and CDR2 SYDVKM come from the germline V gene. This CDR3 reads CASSSPTAYNSPLHF. In DNA, the CDR3 is TGTGCCAGCAGTAGCCCTACTGCCTATAATTCACCCCTCCACTTT.

The CDR3 loop reads CASSQDLSGSSYEQYF. CDR3 sequence (DNA): TGCGCCAGCAGCCAAGATCTTAGCGGGAGCTCCTACGAGCAGTACTTC. The gene calls are TRBV4-1 and TRBJ2-7; 9 bases are a match to TRBD2. Germline CDR1 MGHRA, CDR2 YSYEKL. This CDR3 contains 16 residues. With V trimmed by 0 bases and J by 0 bases, 3 bases remained unmatched.

This chain connects TRBV23-1 to TRBJ2-7; the match to TRBD2 covers 7 bases. TRBV23-1 is an open reading frame, and its role is uncertain. V was pared by 0 bases and J by 6 bases, with 8 bases of the junction left unmatched. The CDR3 consists of 15 residues. The CDR3 sequence is CASSQSTERGCEQYF. The CDR3 region has the DNA TGCGCCAGCAGTCAATCGACAGAGCGGGGCTGCGAGCAGTACTTC.